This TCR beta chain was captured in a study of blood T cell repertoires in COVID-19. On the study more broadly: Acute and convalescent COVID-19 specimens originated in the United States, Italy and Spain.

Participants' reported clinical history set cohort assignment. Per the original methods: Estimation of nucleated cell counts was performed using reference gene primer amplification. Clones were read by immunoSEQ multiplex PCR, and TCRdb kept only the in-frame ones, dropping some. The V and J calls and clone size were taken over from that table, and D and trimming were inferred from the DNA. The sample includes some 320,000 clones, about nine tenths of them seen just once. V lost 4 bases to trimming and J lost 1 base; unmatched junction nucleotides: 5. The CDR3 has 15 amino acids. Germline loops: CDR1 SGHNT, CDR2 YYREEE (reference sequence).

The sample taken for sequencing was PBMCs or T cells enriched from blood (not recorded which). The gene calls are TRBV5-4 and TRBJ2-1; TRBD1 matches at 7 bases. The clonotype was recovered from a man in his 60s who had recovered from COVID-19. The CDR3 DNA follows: TGTGCCAGCAGCCCGGGACAGATATCCTACAATGAGCAGTTCTTC. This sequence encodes CASSPGQISYNEQFF.